A selection of T cell receptor beta chains follows, all from one sample in a study of OX40 agonist ivuxolimab in advanced cancers. TCRdb keeps only in-frame clones here, not all; method: immunoSEQ multiplex PCR. The sample includes 50,000 or so clones, roughly 89% seen only once; the top ten take 4.6%. The material sequenced was CD4+ or CD8+ T cells sorted from blood, taken in a trial of the OX40 agonist ivuxolimab. The receptor set was obtained from an adult with an advanced solid tumor such as melanoma, head and neck, liver or kidney cancer. The CDR3 runs from the conserved cysteine through the conserved F or W. A D gene is named only where the DNA matches it firmly. Part of the rows lack a size; the others show once, few, many or a class for expanded clones.

v_gene: TRBV19
j_gene: TRBJ2-1
d_gene: -
abundance: -
CDR3aa: CASTPAFSSYNEQFF
CDR3nt: TGTGCCAGTACCCCTGCGTTTAGCTCCTACAATGAGCAGTTCTTC

v_gene: TRBV10-3
j_gene: TRBJ2-7
d_gene: -
abundance: -
CDR3aa: CAIANGPAGYEQYF
CDR3nt: TGTGCCATAGCAAACGGGCCAGCGGGCTACGAGCAGTACTTC

v_gene: TRBV6-1
j_gene: TRBJ2-4
d_gene: -
abundance: -
CDR3aa: CASRETEAKNIQYF
CDR3nt: TGTGCCAGCAGAGAGACGGAAGCCAAAAACATTCAGTACTTC

v_gene: TRBV7-9
j_gene: TRBJ2-7
d_gene: TRBD2
abundance: -
CDR3aa: CASSLSLAGSEQYF
CDR3nt: TGTGCCAGCAGCTTGTCGCTAGCGGGAAGCGAGCAGTACTTC

v_gene: TRBV5-1
j_gene: TRBJ2-7
d_gene: -
abundance: -
CDR3aa: CASAAPQGNDEQYF
CDR3nt: TGCGCCAGCGCGGCCCCCCAGGGGAACGACGAGCAGTACTTC

v_gene: TRBV28
j_gene: TRBJ2-7
d_gene: -
abundance: -
CDR3aa: CASSLGPPRNEQYF
CDR3nt: TGTGCCAGCAGTTTGGGGCCACCAAGAAACGAGCAGTACTTC

v_gene: TRBV6-6
j_gene: TRBJ1-1
d_gene: -
abundance: -
CDR3aa: CASRTQGGGNTEAFF
CDR3nt: TGTGCCAGCAGGACGCAGGGAGGGGGGAACACTGAAGCTTTCTTT

v_gene: TRBV28
j_gene: TRBJ2-1
d_gene: TRBD2
abundance: -
CDR3aa: CASSRGRDNEQFF
CDR3nt: TGTGCCAGCAGTAGAGGGAGGGACAATGAGCAGTTCTTC

v_gene: TRBV5-1
j_gene: TRBJ2-3
d_gene: TRBD2
abundance: few
CDR3aa: CASSLGLAVNTDTQYF
CDR3nt: TGCGCCAGCAGCTTGGGACTAGCGGTAAACACAGATACGCAGTATTTT

v_gene: TRBV29-1
j_gene: TRBJ1-1
d_gene: -
abundance: -
CDR3aa: CSVAVGGANTEAFF
CDR3nt: TGCAGCGTTGCAGTGGGAGGGGCGAACACTGAAGCTTTCTTT

v_gene: TRBV11-1
j_gene: TRBJ1-5
d_gene: -
abundance: -
CDR3aa: CASSLEAVQPQHF
CDR3nt: TGTGCCAGCAGCTTAGAGGCAGTTCAGCCCCAGCATTTT

v_gene: TRBV19
j_gene: TRBJ2-2
d_gene: -
abundance: once
CDR3aa: CASSSDSPGELFF
CDR3nt: TGTGCCAGTAGCTCGGACTCTCCCGGGGAGCTGTTTTTT

v_gene: TRBV11-2
j_gene: TRBJ1-4
d_gene: -
abundance: -
CDR3aa: CASMRGPNEKLFF
CDR3nt: TGTGCCAGCATGAGGGGTCCCAATGAAAAACTGTTTTTT

v_gene: TRBV18
j_gene: TRBJ2-5
d_gene: TRBD1
abundance: -
CDR3aa: CASSPAGGSQETQYF
CDR3nt: TGTGCCAGCTCACCAGCAGGGGGTAGCCAAGAGACCCAGTACTTC

v_gene: TRBV10-3
j_gene: TRBJ1-5
d_gene: TRBD1
abundance: few
CDR3aa: CAISDRDRGNQPQHF
CDR3nt: TGTGCCATCAGTGACCGGGACAGGGGCAATCAGCCCCAGCATTTT

v_gene: TRBV28
j_gene: TRBJ2-2
d_gene: TRBD2
abundance: -
CDR3aa: CASSLASGATGELFF
CDR3nt: TGTGCCAGCAGTTTGGCTAGCGGGGCCACCGGGGAGCTGTTTTTT

v_gene: TRBV6-5
j_gene: TRBJ2-2
d_gene: TRBD2
abundance: -
CDR3aa: CASSSPAGGTTGELFF
CDR3nt: TGTGCCAGCAGTTCCCCTGCGGGAGGGACCACCGGGGAGCTGTTTTTT

v_gene: TRBV19
j_gene: TRBJ2-2
d_gene: -
abundance: once
CDR3aa: CASSIYSSTGELFF
CDR3nt: TGTGCCAGTAGTATTTACAGTTCCACCGGGGAGCTGTTTTTT

v_gene: TRBV6-5
j_gene: TRBJ1-6
d_gene: -
abundance: few
CDR3aa: CASSRARDSPLHF
CDR3nt: TGTGCCAGCAGCCGGGCTCGGGATTCACCCCTCCACTTT

v_gene: TRBV4-1
j_gene: TRBJ2-7
d_gene: TRBD2
abundance: once
CDR3aa: CASSRLAESSYEQYF
CDR3nt: TGCGCCAGCAGCCGACTAGCCGAGAGCTCCTACGAGCAGTACTTC

v_gene: TRBV7-9
j_gene: TRBJ2-3
d_gene: -
abundance: -
CDR3aa: CASNPNTDTQYF
CDR3nt: TGTGCCAGCAATCCTAACACAGATACGCAGTATTTT

v_gene: TRBV5-6
j_gene: TRBJ1-5
d_gene: -
abundance: -
CDR3aa: CASSIRGRGNQPQHF
CDR3nt: TGTGCCAGCAGCATCAGGGGACGGGGCAATCAGCCCCAGCATTTT

v_gene: TRBV7-9
j_gene: TRBJ1-1
d_gene: -
abundance: -
CDR3aa: CASSLAGPNTEAFF
CDR3nt: TGTGCCAGCAGCTTAGCAGGACCGAACACTGAAGCTTTCTTT

v_gene: TRBV2
j_gene: TRBJ2-3
d_gene: TRBD1
abundance: -
CDR3aa: CASSRDRRDTQYF
CDR3nt: TGTGCCAGCAGTCGGGACAGAAGGGATACGCAGTATTTT

v_gene: TRBV7-6
j_gene: TRBJ1-4
d_gene: TRBD1
abundance: -
CDR3aa: CASSLRGGNEKLFF
CDR3nt: TGTGCCAGCAGCCTAAGAGGGGGCAATGAAAAACTGTTTTTT

v_gene: TRBV2
j_gene: TRBJ2-3
d_gene: -
abundance: -
CDR3aa: CASTATTDTQYF
CDR3nt: TGTGCCAGCACAGCGACGACAGATACGCAGTATTTT